Listed below are T cell receptor beta chains from one sample, sequenced in a study of breast tumors, draining lymph nodes, adjacent tissues. TCRdb recomputed calls from the multiplex PCR reads with MiXCR, one row per CDR3 protein. Of 55,000 to 75,000 distinct CDR3 sequences in the sample, around two fifths were seen once. Sequenced input: breast tumor tissue. The receptor source for this set is a female donor with breast cancer. Some clones in this sample may be carry-over from other donors' samples. The CDR3 runs from the conserved cysteine through the conserved F or W. The D gene is left open where the match is weak. Size values are once, few and many counts, or a class for expanded clones, and some rows have none.

d_gene | abundance | j_gene | v_gene | CDR3nt | CDR3aa
TRBD2 | many | TRBJ2-7 | TRBV7-9 | TGTGCCAGCAGCCCGACTAGCGGGAGGGCTAAGAACGAGCAGTACTTC | CASSPTSGRAKNEQYF
TRBD2 | . | TRBJ2-5 | TRBV5-1 | TGCGCCAGCAGCTTATTCGCGGTAGCGGGCTTAGAGACCCAGTACTTC | CASSLFAVAGLETQYF
TRBD2 | many | TRBJ2-1 | TRBV12-5 | TGTGCTAGTGGTTCCGGACTAGCGGGTTACGATGAGCAGTTCTTC | CASGSGLAGYDEQFF
. | . | TRBJ2-7 | TRBV20-1 | TGCAGTGCCAGCAGCATATTGGACAGCGAGCAGTACTTC | CSASSILDSEQYF
. | . | TRBJ2-5 | TRBV11-3 | TGTGCCAGCAGCGGGGGGGCCAGCCAAGAGACCCAGTACTTC | CASSGGASQETQYF
TRBD2 | . | TRBJ2-1 | TRBV7-9 | TGTGCCAGCAGCTTAAGGGCTAGCGGGAGGGGCAATGAGCGGTTCTTC | CASSLRASGRGNERFF
. | many | TRBJ1-5 | TRBV11-2 | TGTGCCAGCAGCAGAGGAGGAGGCGATCAGCCCCAGCATTTT | CASSRGGGDQPQHF
. | many | TRBJ2-1 | TRBV7-6 | TGTGCCAGCAGCTTAATGAGCTCCGAGGGCAATGAGCAGTTCTTC | CASSLMSSEGNEQFF
. | many | TRBJ2-3 | TRBV6-6 | TGTGCCAGCAGTCACCGACCCTCTACAGATACGCAGTATTTT | CASSHRPSTDTQYF
. | . | TRBJ1-6 | TRBV6-2/TRBV6-3 | TGTGCCAGCAGTCTACACGGGACTCTAAGCTCCTATAATTCACCCCTCCACTTT | CASSLHGTLSSYNSPLHF
. | . | TRBJ1-4 | TRBV20-1 | TGCAGTGCTGGGCGGCGGCGGGAAAAACTGTTTTTT | CSAGRRREKLFF
TRBD1 | . | TRBJ2-7 | TRBV5-6 | TGTGCCAGCAGCCCCGGGACAGATCGAAGGCGGTACTTC | CASSPGTDRRRYF
. | . | TRBJ1-5 | TRBV20-1 | TGCAGTGCTAGTACCCACCAGCCCCAGCATTTT | CSASTHQPQHF
. | many | TRBJ2-2 | TRBV7-2 | TGTGCCAGCGGCCCCAGGGGTCCCGGGGAGCTGTTTTTT | CASGPRGPGELFF
TRBD2 | . | TRBJ2-3 | TRBV20-1 | TGCAGTGCTAGTCCTCGGGGGGGCTCCTACAATGAGCAGTATTTT | CSASPRGGSYNEQYF
TRBD2 | many | TRBJ2-2 | TRBV20-1 | TGCAGTGCTAGCCTAGCGGGAGGGGCCGGGGAGCTGTTTTTT | CSASLAGGAGELFF
. | . | TRBJ1-4 | TRBV29-1 | TGCAGCGTTGAAGTAGCGGGGGGGCCCTCGTACGGAGAAAAACTGTTTTTT | CSVEVAGGPSYGEKLFF
. | . | TRBJ1-2 | TRBV9 | TGTGCCAGCAGCGAAGGGTATAACGATGGCTACACCTTC | CASSEGYNDGYTF
. | many | TRBJ1-2 | TRBV5-1 | TGCGCCAGCAGCTTGGAGGGCAGAAACTATGGCTACACCTTC | CASSLEGRNYGYTF
TRBD1 | once | TRBJ1-5 | TRBV11-3 | TGTGCCAGCAGCTTAGATCGGGTGGAGGGACAGGGGGGGCATCAGCCCCAGCATTTT | CASSLDRVEGQGGHQPQHF
TRBD1 | once | TRBJ2-5 | TRBV12-3/TRBV12-4 | TGTGCCAGCAGTCCACCGACAGGGGTTAGAACAGGCCAAGAGACCCAGTACTTC | CASSPPTGVRTGQETQYF
. | . | TRBJ2-7 | TRBV7-8 | . | CDSSFYICSAREKFYEQYF
TRBD1 | . | TRBJ2-7 | TRBV9 | TGTGCCAGCAGCGGGGGACAGGGGGCGGAGGGCTTC | CASSGGQGAEGF
. | . | TRBJ1-5 | TRBV18 | TGTGCCAGCTCACCAGGGAAGGTTCCGATTTACCCCCAGCATTTT | CASSPGKVPIYPQHF
. | . | TRBJ2-1 | TRBV7-3 | TGTGCCAGCAGCTCCTCAGGAGGCTTGGTATACAATGAGCAGTTCTTC | CASSSSGGLVYNEQFF
. | once | TRBJ2-5 | TRBV7-9 | TGTGCCAGCAGCTTAGAAGGGGGGGCAGAGGAAGAGACCCAGTACTTC | CASSLEGGAEEETQYF
TRBD2 | many | TRBJ2-7 | TRBV5-4 | TGTGCCAGCAGCTTGACTAGCGGCTACGAGCAGTACTTC | CASSLTSGYEQYF
. | . | TRBJ1-1 | TRBV5-6 | TGTGCCAGCACCCAGACAGGTGGGAACACTGAAGCTTTCTTT | CASTQTGGNTEAFF
. | . | TRBJ2-3 | TRBV7-9 | TGTGCCAGCAGCCCATACACAAGGGGCGGTTTCATAGATCCGCAGTATTTT | CASSPYTRGGFIDPQYF
TRBD2 | many | TRBJ2-3 | TRBV5-4 | TGTGCCAGCGGAGGGACTAGCAGTTTAACGCAGTATTTT | CASGGTSSLTQYF
. | . | TRBJ1-3 | TRBV12-3/TRBV12-4 | TGTGCCAGCAGCATGACGGGGGAGGTTGGAAACACCATATATTTT | CASSMTGEVGNTIYF
. | many | TRBJ2-4 | TRBV2 | TGTGCCAGCAGGGGGGGCTATCCATTAGCCAAAAACATTCAGTACTTC | CASRGGYPLAKNIQYF
TRBD2 | few | TRBJ2-7 | TRBV7-2 | TGTGCCAGCAGCCCCCTAGCGGGAGATGTCTACGAGCAGTACTTC | CASSPLAGDVYEQYF
TRBD1 | . | TRBJ2-7 | TRBV2 | TGTGCCAGCAGCCCGGGGACAGGGGGCCACGAGCAGTACTTC | CASSPGTGGHEQYF
. | . | TRBJ2-5 | TRBV7-3 | . | CASSLEGLSNEKLFFGSGTQYF
. | many | TRBJ2-3 | TRBV7-9 | TGTGCCAGCAGCTTAGGTGTCTACCCAGATACGCAGTATTTT | CASSLGVYPDTQYF
. | few | TRBJ1-1 | TRBV7-9 | TGTGCCAGCACCTGGGACAACACTGAAGCTTTCTTT | CASTWDNTEAFF
TRBD1 | few | TRBJ1-2 | TRBV6-5 | TGTGCCAGCAGCCCCGGGACAGGGATGAATGGCTACACCTTC | CASSPGTGMNGYTF
TRBD1 | once | TRBJ2-5 | TRBV11-3 | TGTGCCAGCAGCCCTAGACAGGGGGCGTGGGAGACCCAGTACTTC | CASSPRQGAWETQYF
. | . | TRBJ2-2 | TRBV30 | TGTGCCTGCAGGGAAGACAGCGTCACCGGGGAGCTGTTTTTT | CACREDSVTGELFF
. | many | TRBJ1-2 | TRBV20-1 | TGCAGTGCTAGAGGGCCCTCTAACTATGGCTACACCTTC | CSARGPSNYGYTF
. | many | TRBJ2-5 | TRBV20-1 | TGCAGTGCTAGAGATAGTCAGGGCCTCTCCGGCTCTTCCCAAGAGACCCAGTACTTC | CSARDSQGLSGSSQETQYF
TRBD2 | . | TRBJ2-1 | TRBV20-1 | TGCAGTGCTAGAGTGGCTAGCGGATACAATGAGCAGTTCTTC | CSARVASGYNEQFF
TRBD1 | many | TRBJ2-7 | TRBV27 | TGTGCCAGCAGTCCGGGACAGCCCGTCCGGGACTACGAGCAGTACTTC | CASSPGQPVRDYEQYF
. | . | TRBJ1-6 | TRBV12-3/TRBV12-4 | TGTGCCAGCAGTTTTCAGGGGTTCGATGTGGGGCACTATAATTCACCCCTCCACTTT | CASSFQGFDVGHYNSPLHF
TRBD1 | . | TRBJ1-6 | TRBV4-2 | TGTGCCAGCAGCCAAGAGGACAGGAATTCACCCCTCCACTTT | CASSQEDRNSPLHF
. | many | TRBJ2-5 | TRBV6-2/TRBV6-3 | TGTGCCAGCAGTTACTCGATAGCGGCTCCGTCAGGACACCAAGAGACCCAGTACTTC | CASSYSIAAPSGHQETQYF
TRBD1 | many | TRBJ1-2 | TRBV11-3 | TGTGCCAGCAGCTTAGGACAGGGATTTAACTATGGCTACACCTTC | CASSLGQGFNYGYTF
TRBD1 | many | TRBJ2-2 | TRBV3-1 | TGTGCCAGCAGCCAACGGCAATCAGGGGGATGGGGCGGGGAGCTGTTTTTT | CASSQRQSGGWGGELFF
TRBD1 | . | TRBJ2-5 | TRBV6-1 | TGTGCCAGCAGCGCGAACAGGGGATCCCTCCAAGAGACCCAGTACTTC | CASSANRGSLQETQYF
. | many | TRBJ1-2 | TRBV5-6 | TGTGCCAGCAGCTTCGCAGGACCGGGGGCTGGCTACACCTTC | CASSFAGPGAGYTF
. | many | TRBJ1-4 | TRBV24-1 | TGTGCCACCAGTGATTTCAAGGACGCGAATGAAAAACTGTTTTTT | CATSDFKDANEKLFF
TRBD2 | many | TRBJ2-3 | TRBV7-8 | TGTGCCAGCAGCCACCAGCGGGGGGGCCGAGATACGCAGTATTTT | CASSHQRGGRDTQYF
TRBD1 | many | TRBJ2-6 | TRBV6-5 | TGTGCCAGCAGTTCCGGTGACAGGGTATGGTCTGGGGCCAACGTCCTGACTTTC | CASSSGDRVWSGANVLTF
. | many | TRBJ1-1 | TRBV6-6 | TGTGCCAGCAGAGCAACTATCAACACTGAAGCTTTCTTT | CASRATINTEAFF
TRBD2 | many | TRBJ2-1 | TRBV27 | TGTGCCAGCAGTCCCCCTGGTAGCGGGAGTGGGAATGAGCAGTTCTTC | CASSPPGSGSGNEQFF
. | . | TRBJ1-6 | TRBV9 | TGTGCCAGCAGCACTAGCGGGGGGACCAATTCACCCCTCCACTTT | CASSTSGGTNSPLHF
. | . | TRBJ1-5 | TRBV25-1 | TGTGCCAGGTCGACGGGCATCCAACGAAATGAGCATTTT | CARSTGIQRNEHF
TRBD1 | many | TRBJ2-1 | TRBV6-4 | TGTGCCAGCAGTTACCCCGGACAGGGAGGCCTGGGTTACAATGAGCAGTTCTTC | CASSYPGQGGLGYNEQFF